The text below deals with one TCR beta chain. The target antigen is unknown. Some clones are missing from TCRdb's copy, which holds only in-frame ones; the method was immunoSEQ multiplex PCR. This table holds 50,000 to 65,000 clones, more than 75% found once. This sample stems from a study of Tregs in tolerant kidney transplant recipients. Findings and caveats of the study: The small number of patients limits these findings pending further validation. In tolerant patients, donor-specific Tregs outgrew total Tregs, suggesting antigen-driven expansion. Tregs expanded with activated donor B cells seemed most donor-specific.

The nonmyeloablative bone marrow transplants came from related graft donors, with transient mixed chimerism. Sequencing used CD4+ T cells from blood (PBMCs), obtained 6 months after the transplant. The sequence derives from a human patient who received a combined kidney and bone marrow transplant. Part of the T cells may come from the graft donor.

The CDR3 DNA reads as TGTGCCTGGACGGCAGGGAACACTGAAGCTTTCTTT. Translating it yields CAWTAGNTEAFF. V usage is TRBV30 and J usage is TRBJ1-1; D not certain. In germline, CDR1 is GTSNPN, CDR2 SVGIG (reference sequence). The CDR3 contains 12 residues. Between the trimmed V and J ends, which lost 4 bases and 1 base, there was a span of 7 bases.